This note documents a single T cell receptor beta chain sequence. Its antigen is not identified. The investigators amplified TCR beta CDR3 regions from RNA transcripts. An initial round of RT-PCR targeting the TCR CDR3 relied on the HTBI primer set. TCRdb passed the multiplex PCR reads through MiXCR, listing each CDR3 protein once. The data contain 660,000 or so distinct CDR3 sequences, more than 20% of them singletons. Ophthalmopathy cases met thresholds of Clinical Activity Score at least 3, NOSPECS grade at least 4 and duration under 3 months. These data originate in a study of T cells in Graves' hyperthyroidism and ophthalmopathy. Whole-study results and caveats: Ophthalmopathy and stable hyperthyroidism were separated by a 13 V-J model. Blood also showed most of the thyroid clonotypes that were expanded above 0.001. With a median lead of about six months before onset, the model predicted ophthalmopathy.

V lost 3 bases to trimming and J lost 7 bases, with 15 bases between them. Germline V gene sequence: CDR1 ENHRY, CDR2 SYGVKD. The CDR3 length is 14 residues. The receptor's source is a young man with Graves' ophthalmopathy. The chain carries TRBV10-3 and TRBJ1-2, with D perhaps TRBD1 (5 bases). The material sequenced was blood. The chain's CDR3 is CAISELGRASGYTF. CDR3 in DNA: TGTGCCATCAGTGAACTGGGCAGGGCCTCTGGCTACACCTTC.